The 28 T cell receptor beta chains below come from one sample, sequenced in a study of metastatic and nonmetastatic thyroid tumors. TCRdb re-called the PCR reads with MiXCR. This sample has 25,000 to 30,000 clones, with about 4% found just once. None of the patients had undergone any treatment ahead of thyroid surgery. Material: blood. The receptors were sampled from a female donor with papillary thyroid cancer or a benign thyroid nodule (not recorded which). Some clones in this sample may be carry-over from other donors' samples.

V and J are TRBV6-1 and TRBJ1-2, with D perhaps matching TRBD1 (5 bases). This CDR3 spans 14 amino acids. Germline V gene sequence: CDR1 MNHNS, CDR2 SASEGT. Trimming stripped 1 base from V and 6 bases from J, with 12 bases between. The CDR3 protein is CASSEGGIYDGYTF. CDR3 DNA sequence: TGTGCCAGCAGTGAAGGGGGGATCTATGATGGCTACACCTTC.

This clone has ten or more counts. The chain recombines TRBV4-1 with TRBJ1-1; 9 bases are shared with TRBD1. The germline V gene encodes CDR1 MGHRA and CDR2 YSYEKL. Trimming removed 0 bases from V and 10 bases from J; junction bases left unmatched: 12. CDR3 length equals 16 residues. CDR3 loop: CASSQDAQGAYGRAFF. The CDR3, as DNA: TGCGCCAGCAGCCAAGATGCACAGGGGGCATATGGACGAGCTTTCTTT.

This clone was seen a few times. The rearrangement joins TRBV2 to TRBJ2-3, with a weak D call TRBD1 (6 bases). The CDR3 runs to 14 residues. From germline, CDR1 is SNHLY and CDR2 FYNNEI. V was clipped by 4 bases and J by 4 bases, with 12 bases between them. In DNA form, the CDR3 reads TGTGCCAGCAGTGTGGTTGGGGGCGCAGATACGCAGTATTTT. Translated, it gives CASSVVGGADTQYF. The variable domain in full, with the rest retrieved from reference TRBV2 and TRBJ2-3, is EPEVTQTPSHQVTQMGQEVILRCVPISNHLYFYWYRQILGQKVEFLVSFYNNEISEKSEIFDDQFSVERPDGSNFTLKIRSTKLEDSAMYFCASSVVGGADTQYFGPGTRLTVL.

The chain has TRBV2 and TRBJ2-1, with a tentative D call TRBD2 (6 bases). CDR1 is SNHLY and CDR2 is FYNNEI in the germline V gene. CDR3 length equals 16 residues. V was cut by 3 bases and J by 0 bases, with 12 bases left in between. The CDR3 reads CASSDQETSSYNEQFF. The CDR3 DNA sequence: TGTGCCAGCAGTGACCAAGAGACTAGCTCCTACAATGAGCAGTTCTTC.

Comment on this clone: This CDR3 is also generated by other DNA sequences in the sample. This chain joins TRBV5-5 and TRBJ2-4; D not resolved. CDR1 and CDR2 (germline): SGHKS, YYEKEE (reference sequence). The CDR3 contains 14 residues. The V gene lost 5 bases and the J gene lost 6 bases, with 15 bases spanning the gap. The CDR3 is CASSSAGRTNIQYF. The CDR3 DNA sequence: TGTGCCAGCAGTTCAGCCGGCAGGACAAACATTCAGTACTTC.

The table lists this clone with many counts. The chain has TRBV6-1 and TRBJ2-7; D not certain. V was clipped by 5 bases and J by 6 bases, with 17 bases between them. Germline V gives CDR1 MNHNS, CDR2 SASEGT. The CDR3 sequence is 14 residues long. The CDR3 DNA reads TGTGCCAGCAGTTGCACGTCGGCCGCCTGCGAGCAGTACTTC. Translating gives CASSCTSAACEQYF.

This clone was seen only a few times. The rearrangement joins TRBV5-1 to TRBJ2-7, with D perhaps TRBD1 or TRBD2 (5 bases each). This CDR3 spans 16 amino acids. Germline-derived CDR1 and CDR2 are SGHRS and YFSETQ. Deletions cut 4 bases from V and 4 bases from J, with 21 bases between. CDR3 DNA: TGCGCCAGCAGCCCGGACCTCGGACGGGGACGGTACGAGCAGTACTTC. Translating it yields CASSPDLGRGRYEQYF.

This clone was found a few times. The rearrangement joins TRBV5-1 to TRBJ2-3; TRBD2 is a possible D gene (6 bases). The V and J ends lost 0 bases and 4 bases respectively, with 9 bases between them. CDR3 length: 14 residues. Per germline, CDR1 SGHRS and CDR2 YFSETQ. CDR3 amino acids: CASSLAGEPDTQYF. The CDR3 nucleotides are TGCGCCAGCAGCTTGGCGGGAGAACCAGATACGCAGTATTTT.

A note on this clone: A read error may produce the germline difference seen at one junction end. The chain links TRBV28 to TRBJ1-6; no definite D call. The CDR3 totals 14 residues. CDR1 is MDHEN, CDR2 SYDVKM, per germline. CDR3 sequence (DNA): TGTGCCAGCAGGCCTACAGTGGGTAACACAGAACCTTTCTTT. It translates to CASRPTVGNTEPFF.

This clone was seen only a few times. This chain links TRBV6-2 or TRBV6-3 with TRBJ2-1; D is perhaps TRBD1 or TRBD2 (6 bases each). This CDR3 spans 14 amino acids. Trimming took 6 bases from V and 7 from J, leaving 16 bases between them. Germline loops: CDR1 MNHEY, CDR2 SVGEGT. CDR3 protein: CASSRGGLENEQFF. CDR3 nucleotides: TGTGCCAGCAGCCGAGGGGGGCTGGAGAATGAGCAGTTCTTC.

A few counts support this clone. In DNA, the CDR3 is TGTGCCAGCAACCTTCGGACAGGCTACGAGCAGTACTTC. This encodes CASNLRTGYEQYF. The V and J genes are TRBV6-2 or TRBV6-3 and TRBJ2-7; 7 nucleotides match TRBD1. V lost 7 bases to trimming and J lost 3 bases; unmatched junction nucleotides: 6. Germline V CDR1 and CDR2: MNHEY, SVGEGT. The CDR3 loop spans 13 amino acids.

This clone has only a few counts. V and J are TRBV6-5 and TRBJ1-3, with a tentative D call TRBD1 (5 bases). V was pared by 2 bases and J by 2 bases, with 10 bases between. The CDR3 length is 15 residues. Per the germline V gene, CDR1 is MNHEY and CDR2 is SVGAGI. CDR3 DNA: TGTGCCAGCAGTTACGAAGGGGTGGCTGGAAACACCATATATTTT. Translating it yields CASSYEGVAGNTIYF.

This clone was seen repeatedly, ten times or more. The CDR3 nucleotides read TGTGCCAGCAGCGTAGGTGGCGGGTCAGCCTACGAGCAGTACTTC. Translating gives CASSVGGGSAYEQYF. The chain carries TRBV9 and TRBJ2-7; the D gene is possibly TRBD2 (5 bases). In germline, CDR1 is SGDLS, CDR2 YYNGEE. The CDR3 totals 15 residues. V was trimmed by 0 bases and J by 2 bases, leaving 12 bases between them.

This clone appeared many times. The CDR3 coding sequence is TGTGCCAGCAGCCCATCCAGCGGGTACAATGAGCAGTTCTTC. It yields the protein CASSPSSGYNEQFF. V gene TRBV4-2 combines with J gene TRBJ2-1, with a tentative D call TRBD2 (6 bases). The CDR3 spans 14 residues. The germline CDR1 and CDR2 sequences are LGHNA and YNFKEQ. V was cut by 4 bases and J by 4 bases, with 11 bases left in between.

V and J are TRBV6-5 and TRBJ1-3; perhaps TRBD1 as D (5 bases). V was trimmed by 2 bases and J by 3 bases, leaving 8 bases between them. Per germline, CDR1 MNHEY and CDR2 SVGAGI. The CDR3 loop spans 14 amino acids. The CDR3 loop reads CASSYGGLGNTIYF. The CDR3 DNA follows: TGTGCCAGCAGTTACGGGGGACTTGGAAACACCATATATTTT.

Ten or more counts support this clone. The genes are TRBV29-1 and TRBJ1-2; D is undetermined. Looked up from germline, CDR1 is SQVTM and CDR2 is ANQGSEA. This CDR3 spans 10 amino acids. Trimming shortened V by 5 bases and J by 7 bases, and 8 bases separated the two germline ends. The CDR3 nucleotides are TGCAGCGTTCTACAGTTTGGCTACACCTTC. Its protein is CSVLQFGYTF.

At least ten counts were recorded for this clone. The rearrangement links TRBV7-9 to TRBJ1-6; D call uncertain. The CDR3 is 14 residues long. V was shortened by 4 bases and J by 7 bases, with 11 bases between the two germline ends. The germline V gene has CDR1 SEHNR and CDR2 FQNEAQ (reference sequence). The CDR3, as DNA: TGTGCCAGCAGCTCTCCGGTAGAGAATTCACCCCTCCACTTT. Translation: CASSSPVENSPLHF.

In its sample, this clone was seen many times. This chain uses TRBV2 with TRBJ1-1, with TRBD1 identical over 9 bases. The CDR3 consists of 13 residues. Germline lookup yields CDR1 SNHLY and CDR2 FYNNEI. The junction had 0 bases not matched to a gene; V was cut back by 6 bases and J by 1 base. CDR3 sequence reads: CASRTGGNTEAFF. The CDR3 DNA follows: TGTGCCAGCAGGACAGGGGGGAACACTGAAGCTTTCTTT.

This clone was seen more than once but under ten times. The identical CDR3 is also encoded by other nucleotide sequences in the sample. The genes are TRBV27 and TRBJ2-7, with TRBD2 matching 12 bases. V lost 5 bases and J lost 5; bases outside the gene matches: 25. Germline lookup yields CDR1 MNHEY and CDR2 SMNVEV (reference sequence). The CDR3 spans 21 residues. CDR3 sequence (DNA): TGTGCCAGCAGTCCAGACTTCGAGGGCCGACTAGCGGGAGAACGAGGACACGAGCAGTACTTC. It yields the protein CASSPDFEGRLAGERGHEQYF.

This clone appeared many times. Other nucleotide sequences in the sample specify the same CDR3. The rearrangement links TRBV5-1 to TRBJ2-3; 12 bases agree with TRBD2. V gave up 0 bases and J gave up 3 bases; unmatched junction bases: 2. Germline CDR1 SGHRS, CDR2 YFSETQ. There are 16 residues in the CDR3. The CDR3, as DNA: TGCGCCAGCAGCTTGGGGGGGACTAGCGGGACAGATACGCAGTATTTT. Translation: CASSLGGTSGTDTQYF.

This clone has a handful of counts. This chain uses TRBV14 with TRBJ2-7; 9 nucleotides match TRBD1. Losses at the gene ends were 4 bases for V and 3 bases for J; bases not matched to a gene: 13. This CDR3 contains 17 residues. The germline gives CDR1 SGHDN, CDR2 FVKESK. Here the CDR3 reads CASSLALWDRVYYEQYF. The DNA for the CDR3 is TGTGCCAGCAGCCTCGCACTTTGGGACAGGGTCTACTACGAGCAGTACTTC.

This clone has at least ten counts. V is TRBV7-8 and J is TRBJ2-1; TRBD1 matches at 7 bases. This CDR3 is 18 amino acids long. J lost 0 bases, V lost 3 bases, and 11 bases had no gene match. Germline V gene data show CDR1 as SGHVS and CDR2 as FQNEAQ. CDR3 region: CASSFLPTGVSSYNEQFF. The CDR3 DNA reads as TGTGCCAGCAGCTTTCTTCCTACAGGGGTTAGCTCCTACAATGAGCAGTTCTTC. Based on the CDR3 plus reference TRBV7-8 and TRBJ2-1, the full variable domain is GAGVSQSPRYKVAKRGQDVALRCDPISGHVSLFWYQQALGQGPEFLTYFQNEAQLDKSGLPSDRFFAERPEGSVSTLKIQRTQQEDSAVYLCASSFLPTGVSSYNEQFFGPGTRLTVL.

The V gene is TRBV6-1, the J gene TRBJ2-7; D call uncertain. Germline V lookup: CDR1 MNHNS, CDR2 SASEGT. Trimming cost V 3 bases and J 7 bases, with 13 bases left between them. The CDR3 is 13 residues long. CDR3 residues: CASSDPGLGEQYF. CDR3 DNA sequence: TGTGCCAGCAGTGATCCCGGGCTTGGAGAGCAGTACTTC.

This clone was observed at least ten times. The rearrangement uses TRBV20-1 and TRBJ1-2; 10 bases line up with TRBD1. Germline V gene data show CDR1 as DFQATT and CDR2 as SNEGSKA (reference sequence). V was pared by 7 bases and J by 7 bases, with 9 bases of the junction left unmatched. The CDR3 loop spans 13 amino acids. CDR3 residues: CSVKTGGSAGYTF. CDR3 bases: TGCAGTGTTAAGACAGGGGGCTCTGCTGGCTACACCTTC.

In its sample, this clone was seen many times. The J gene is TRBJ2-7, the V gene TRBV25-1; 8 bases are a match to TRBD1. J lost 4 bases, V lost 4 bases, and 9 bases had no gene match. The CDR3 runs 15 residues. Germline loops: CDR1 MGHDK, CDR2 SYGVNS. In DNA form, the CDR3 reads TGTGCCAGCAGTGTGCGGACAGGGTTGTGGTACGAGCAGTACTTC. Its protein is CASSVRTGLWYEQYF.

This clone was counted between two and nine times. The chain employs TRBV20-1 and TRBJ1-2; possible D gene TRBD1, 6 bases. CDR1 DFQATT and CDR2 SNEGSKA come from the germline V gene (reference sequence). CDR3 length: 11 residues. In nucleotides, the CDR3 is TGCAGCTTGAACAGGGAGAATGGCTACACCTTC. Its translation: CSLNRENGYTF.

This clone has only a few counts. This rearrangement joins TRBV2 to TRBJ1-5, with D unresolved. CDR1 and CDR2 from the germline V gene are SNHLY and FYNNEI. This CDR3 has 15 residues. Deletions cut 7 bases from V and 3 bases from J, with 16 bases between. CDR3 bases: TGTGCCAGCACTAAAGACACGACCTCCAATCAGCCCCAGCATTTT. It codes for CASTKDTTSNQPQHF.

This clone was found many times. The chain couples TRBV5-1 to TRBJ1-1; 7 bases are shared with TRBD1. The CDR3 covers 14 residues. The V gene end was trimmed by 5 bases and the J gene end by 2 bases; junction bases not matched to a gene: 6. The V gene's germline CDR1 is SGHRS and CDR2 YFSETQ. CDR3 coding DNA: TGCGCCAGCAGTCTTGACAGGGCCAACACTGAAGCTTTCTTT. Encoded protein: CASSLDRANTEAFF.